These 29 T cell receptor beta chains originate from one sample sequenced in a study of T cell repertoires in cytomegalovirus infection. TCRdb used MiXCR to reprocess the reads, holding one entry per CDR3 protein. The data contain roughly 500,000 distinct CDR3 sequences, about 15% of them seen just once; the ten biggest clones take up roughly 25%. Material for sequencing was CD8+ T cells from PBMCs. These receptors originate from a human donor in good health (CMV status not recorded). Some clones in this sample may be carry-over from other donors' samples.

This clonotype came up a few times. The CDR3 is CASSVGGEGGDEQFF. The CDR3 bases are TGTGCCAGCAGTGTGGGGGGGGAGGGCGGAGATGAGCAGTTCTTC. The chain is built from TRBV4-2 and TRBJ2-1; 7 bases match TRBD2. V shed 6 bases and J 8 bases; nucleotides not matched to a gene: 13. The CDR3 sequence is 15 residues long. Germline V lookup: CDR1 LGHNA, CDR2 YNFKEQ.

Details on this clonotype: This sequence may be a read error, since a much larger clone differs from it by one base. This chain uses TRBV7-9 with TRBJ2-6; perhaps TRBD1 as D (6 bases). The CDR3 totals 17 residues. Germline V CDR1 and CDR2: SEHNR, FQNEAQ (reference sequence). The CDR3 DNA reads TGTGCCAGCAGCCTATACAGGGACAACTCTGGGGCCAACGTCCCGACTTTC. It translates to CASSLYRDNSGANVPTF.

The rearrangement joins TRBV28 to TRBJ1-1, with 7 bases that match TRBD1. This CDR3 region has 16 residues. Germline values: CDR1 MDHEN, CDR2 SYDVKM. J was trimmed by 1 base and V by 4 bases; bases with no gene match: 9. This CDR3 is CASSSPRQGKNTEAFF. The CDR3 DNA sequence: TGTGCCAGCAGTTCCCCGAGACAGGGAAAGAACACTGAAGCTTTCTTT.

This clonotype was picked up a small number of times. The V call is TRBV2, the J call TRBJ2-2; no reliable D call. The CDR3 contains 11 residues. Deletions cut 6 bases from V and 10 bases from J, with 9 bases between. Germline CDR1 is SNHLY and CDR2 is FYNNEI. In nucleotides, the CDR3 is TGTGCCAGCAGCCCACGTGAGGAGCTGTTTTTT. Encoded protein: CASSPREELFF. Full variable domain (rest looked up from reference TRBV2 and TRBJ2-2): EPEVTQTPSHQVTQMGQEVILRCVPISNHLYFYWYRQILGQKVEFLVSFYNNEISEKSEIFDDQFSVERPDGSNFTLKIRSTKLEDSAMYFCASSPREELFFGEGSRLTVL.

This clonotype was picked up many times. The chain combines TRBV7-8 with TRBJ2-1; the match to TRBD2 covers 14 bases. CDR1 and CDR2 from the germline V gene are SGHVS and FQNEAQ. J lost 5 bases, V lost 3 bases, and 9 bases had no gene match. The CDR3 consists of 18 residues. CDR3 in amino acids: CASSFGLAGGLGDNEQFF. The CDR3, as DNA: TGTGCCAGCAGCTTCGGACTAGCGGGAGGATTAGGGGACAATGAGCAGTTCTTC.

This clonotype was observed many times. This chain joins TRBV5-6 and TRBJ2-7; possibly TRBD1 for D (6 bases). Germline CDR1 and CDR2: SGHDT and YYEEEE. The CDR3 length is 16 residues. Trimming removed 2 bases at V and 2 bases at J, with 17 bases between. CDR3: CASSLRARGSPYEQYF. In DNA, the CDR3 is TGTGCCAGCAGCTTACGGGCCAGGGGAAGCCCCTACGAGCAGTACTTC. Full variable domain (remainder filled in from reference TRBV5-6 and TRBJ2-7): DAGVTQSPTHLIKTRGQQVTLRCSPKSGHDTVSWYQQALGQGPQFIFQYYEEEERQRGNFPDRFSGHQFPNYSSELNVNALLLGDSALYLCASSLRARGSPYEQYFGPGTRLTVT.

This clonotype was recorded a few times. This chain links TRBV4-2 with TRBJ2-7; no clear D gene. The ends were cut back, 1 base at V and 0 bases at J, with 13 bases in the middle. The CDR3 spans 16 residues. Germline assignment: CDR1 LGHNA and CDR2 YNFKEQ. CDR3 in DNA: TGTGCCAGCAGCCAAGGAGGCGAGTTTACCTCCTACGAGCAGTACTTC. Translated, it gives CASSQGGEFTSYEQYF.

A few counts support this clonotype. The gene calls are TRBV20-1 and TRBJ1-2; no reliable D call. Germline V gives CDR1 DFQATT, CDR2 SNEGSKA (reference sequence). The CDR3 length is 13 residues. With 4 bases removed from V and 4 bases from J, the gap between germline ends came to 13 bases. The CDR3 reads CSATHWASYGYTF. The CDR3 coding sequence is TGCAGTGCTACACACTGGGCTAGCTATGGCTACACCTTC.

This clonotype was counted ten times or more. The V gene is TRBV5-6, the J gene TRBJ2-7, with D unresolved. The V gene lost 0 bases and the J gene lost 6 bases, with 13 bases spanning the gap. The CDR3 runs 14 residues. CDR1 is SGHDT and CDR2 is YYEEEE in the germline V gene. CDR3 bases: TGTGCCAGCAGCTTGGGAATCGGGCAAAGCGAGCAGTACTTC. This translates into CASSLGIGQSEQYF.

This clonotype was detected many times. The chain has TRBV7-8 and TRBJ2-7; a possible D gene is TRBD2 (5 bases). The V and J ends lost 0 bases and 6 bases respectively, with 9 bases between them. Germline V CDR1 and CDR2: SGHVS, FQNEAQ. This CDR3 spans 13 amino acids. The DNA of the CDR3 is TGTGCCAGCAGCTTAGCGCGGGCATCCGAGCAGTACTTC. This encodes CASSLARASEQYF.

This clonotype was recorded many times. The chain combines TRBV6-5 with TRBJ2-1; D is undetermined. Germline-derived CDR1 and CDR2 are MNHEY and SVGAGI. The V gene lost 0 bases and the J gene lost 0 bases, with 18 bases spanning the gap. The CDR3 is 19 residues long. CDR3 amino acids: CASSYSPRSPSFSYNEQFF. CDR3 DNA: TGTGCCAGCAGTTACTCGCCGCGAAGCCCTTCTTTCTCCTACAATGAGCAGTTCTTC.

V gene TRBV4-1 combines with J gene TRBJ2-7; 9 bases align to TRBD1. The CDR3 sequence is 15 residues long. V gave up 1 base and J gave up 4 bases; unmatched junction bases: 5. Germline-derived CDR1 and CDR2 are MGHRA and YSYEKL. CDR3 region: CASSQGAGTGYEQYF. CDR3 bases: TGCGCCAGCAGCCAAGGCGCGGGGACAGGGTACGAGCAGTACTTC.

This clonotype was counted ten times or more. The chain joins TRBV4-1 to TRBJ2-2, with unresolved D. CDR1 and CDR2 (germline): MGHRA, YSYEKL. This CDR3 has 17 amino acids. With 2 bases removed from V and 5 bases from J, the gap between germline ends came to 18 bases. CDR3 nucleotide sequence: TGCGCCAGCAGCCAACCTATCCGCCAGACGCTGACCGGGGAGCTGTTTTTT. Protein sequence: CASSQPIRQTLTGELFF.

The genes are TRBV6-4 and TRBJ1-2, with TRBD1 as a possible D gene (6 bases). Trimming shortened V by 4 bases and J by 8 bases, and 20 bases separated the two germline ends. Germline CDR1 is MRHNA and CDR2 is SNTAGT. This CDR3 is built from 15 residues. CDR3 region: CASSASTGGVEGYTF. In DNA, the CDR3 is TGTGCCAGCAGTGCCTCGACAGGAGGCGTAGAAGGCTACACCTTC.

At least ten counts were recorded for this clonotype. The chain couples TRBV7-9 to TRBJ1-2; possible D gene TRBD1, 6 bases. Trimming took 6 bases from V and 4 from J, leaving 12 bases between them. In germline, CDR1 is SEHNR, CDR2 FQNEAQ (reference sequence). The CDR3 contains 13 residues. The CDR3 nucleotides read TGTGCCAGCAGACCGACAGGAACCTATGGCTACACCTTC. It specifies CASRPTGTYGYTF.

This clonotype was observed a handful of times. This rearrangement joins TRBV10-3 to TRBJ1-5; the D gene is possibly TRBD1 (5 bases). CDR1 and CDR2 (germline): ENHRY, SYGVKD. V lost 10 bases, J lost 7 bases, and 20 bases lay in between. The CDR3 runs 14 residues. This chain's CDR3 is CATESEGMVQPQHF. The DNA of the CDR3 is TGTGCCACAGAAAGTGAGGGGATGGTGCAGCCCCAGCATTTT.

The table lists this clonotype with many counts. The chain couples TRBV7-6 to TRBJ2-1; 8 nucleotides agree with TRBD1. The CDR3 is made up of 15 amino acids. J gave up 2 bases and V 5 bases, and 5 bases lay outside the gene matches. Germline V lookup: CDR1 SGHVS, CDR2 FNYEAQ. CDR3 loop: CASSKGQAPYNEQFF. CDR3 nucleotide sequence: TGTGCCAGCAGCAAGGGACAGGCCCCCTACAATGAGCAGTTCTTC.

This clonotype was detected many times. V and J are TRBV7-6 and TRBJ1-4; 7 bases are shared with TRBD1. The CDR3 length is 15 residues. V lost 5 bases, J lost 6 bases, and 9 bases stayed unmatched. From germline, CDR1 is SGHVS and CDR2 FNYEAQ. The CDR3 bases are TGTGCCAGCAGCCTGATCAGGGGGAAGGATGAAAAACTGTTTTTT. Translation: CASSLIRGKDEKLFF.

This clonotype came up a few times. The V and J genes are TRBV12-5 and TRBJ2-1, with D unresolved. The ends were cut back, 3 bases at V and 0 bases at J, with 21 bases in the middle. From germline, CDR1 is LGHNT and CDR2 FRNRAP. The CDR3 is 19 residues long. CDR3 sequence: CASGFSEDLRFDSYNEQFF. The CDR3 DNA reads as TGTGCTAGTGGTTTTTCAGAGGACCTCCGGTTTGACTCCTACAATGAGCAGTTCTTC.

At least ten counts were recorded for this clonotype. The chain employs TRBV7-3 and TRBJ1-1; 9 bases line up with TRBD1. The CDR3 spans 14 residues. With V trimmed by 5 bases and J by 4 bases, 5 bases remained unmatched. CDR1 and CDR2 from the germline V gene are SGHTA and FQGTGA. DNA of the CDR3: TGTGCCAGCAGCCCGGGACAGGGAGGCACTGAAGCTTTCTTT. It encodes CASSPGQGGTEAFF.

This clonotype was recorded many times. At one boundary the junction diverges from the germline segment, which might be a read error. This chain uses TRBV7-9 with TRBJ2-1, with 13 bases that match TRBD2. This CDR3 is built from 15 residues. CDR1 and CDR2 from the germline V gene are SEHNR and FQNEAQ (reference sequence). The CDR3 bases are TGTGCCAGCAGTTTAGGACTAGCGGGAGAGGATGAGCAGTTCTTC. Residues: CASSLGLAGEDEQFF.

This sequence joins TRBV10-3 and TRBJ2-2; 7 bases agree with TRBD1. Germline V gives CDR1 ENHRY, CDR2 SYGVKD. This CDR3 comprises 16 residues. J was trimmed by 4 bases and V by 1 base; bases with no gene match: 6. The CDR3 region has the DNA TGTGCCATCAGTGAGTTGGACAGGTTCCGCACCGGGGAGCTGTTTTTT. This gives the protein CAISELDRFRTGELFF.

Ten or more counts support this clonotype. CDR3 region: CASSRGQGPSYGYTF. The DNA of the CDR3 is TGTGCCAGCAGTCGGGGACAGGGGCCCAGCTATGGCTACACCTTC. V gene TRBV12-3 or TRBV12-4 combines with J gene TRBJ1-2; 10 nucleotides match TRBD1. The CDR3 spans 15 residues. V was clipped by 5 bases and J by 4 bases; unmatched bases: 7.

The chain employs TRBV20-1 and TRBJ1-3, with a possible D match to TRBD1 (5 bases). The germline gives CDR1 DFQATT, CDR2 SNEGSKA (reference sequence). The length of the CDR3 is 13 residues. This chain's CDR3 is CRPLGRPGNTIYF. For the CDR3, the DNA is TGCAGACCCCTGGGACGGCCTGGAAACACCATATATTTT.

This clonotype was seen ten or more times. The CDR3 here is CASSSYLAGGEETQYF. The CDR3 nucleotides are TGTGCCAGCAGCTCTTACTTAGCGGGAGGGGAGGAGACCCAGTACTTC. The chain recombines TRBV7-8 with TRBJ2-5; 11 nucleotides match TRBD2. Looked up from germline, CDR1 is SGHVS and CDR2 is FQNEAQ. The CDR3 extends over 16 amino acids. V was pared by 4 bases and J by 5 bases, with 9 bases of the junction left unmatched. The complete variable domain, with remaining parts taken from reference TRBV7-8 and TRBJ2-5, reads GAGVSQSPRYKVAKRGQDVALRCDPISGHVSLFWYQQALGQGPEFLTYFQNEAQLDKSGLPSDRFFAERPEGSVSTLKIQRTQQEDSAVYLCASSSYLAGGEETQYFGPGTRLLVL.

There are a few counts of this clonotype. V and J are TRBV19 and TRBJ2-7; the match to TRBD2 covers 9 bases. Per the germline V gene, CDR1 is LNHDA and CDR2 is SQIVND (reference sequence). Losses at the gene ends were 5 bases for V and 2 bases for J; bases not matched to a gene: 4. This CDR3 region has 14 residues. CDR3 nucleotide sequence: TGTGCCAGTAGTGGTTCTAGCGGGGCCTACGAGCAGTACTTC. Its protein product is CASSGSSGAYEQYF.

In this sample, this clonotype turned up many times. CDR3 nucleotides: TGTGCCAGCAGTTTAACGGGAGTCTCCTACAATGAGCAGTTCTTC. Translating it yields CASSLTGVSYNEQFF. The rearrangement uses TRBV12-3 or TRBV12-4 and TRBJ2-1, with a tentative D call TRBD2 (6 bases). The CDR3 spans 15 residues. Trimming took 2 bases from V and 0 from J, leaving 8 bases between them.

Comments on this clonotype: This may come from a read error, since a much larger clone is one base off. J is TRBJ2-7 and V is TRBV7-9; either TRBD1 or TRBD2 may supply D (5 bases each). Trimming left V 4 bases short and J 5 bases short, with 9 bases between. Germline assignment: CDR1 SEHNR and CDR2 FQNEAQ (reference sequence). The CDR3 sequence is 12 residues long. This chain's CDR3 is CASSYEGHEQYF. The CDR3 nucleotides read TGTGCCAGCAGCTATGAGGGGCACGAGCAGTACTTC.

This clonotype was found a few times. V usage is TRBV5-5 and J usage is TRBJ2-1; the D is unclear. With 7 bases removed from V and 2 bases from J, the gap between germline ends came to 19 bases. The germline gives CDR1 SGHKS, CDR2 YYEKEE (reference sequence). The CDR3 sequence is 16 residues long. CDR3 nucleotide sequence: TGTGCCAGCTCAAATCCGACCAGCCGACCCTACAATGAGCAGTTCTTC. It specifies CASSNPTSRPYNEQFF. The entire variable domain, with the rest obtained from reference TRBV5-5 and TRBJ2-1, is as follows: DAGVTQSPTHLIKTRGQQVTLRCSPISGHKSVSWYQQVLGQGPQFIFQYYEKEERGRGNFPDRFSARQFPNYSSELNVNALLLGDSALYLCASSNPTSRPYNEQFFGPGTRLTVL.